Listed below are T cell receptor beta chains from one sample, sequenced in a study of cytomegalovirus exposure and HLA in healthy donors. The method was immunoSEQ multiplex PCR; TCRdb's version includes in-frame clones alone and lacks a portion of them. The sample lists nearly 110,000 clones; over 75% were seen once. Sequences were obtained from PBMCs. The receptors come from a male donor in good health and CMV-seronegative. Each CDR3 is given with its conserved first and last residue. The D gene is left open where the match is weak. Size values are once, few and many counts, or a class for expanded clones, and some rows have none.

v_gene	d_gene	abundance	j_gene	CDR3nt	CDR3aa
TRBV6-4	NA	NA	TRBJ1-5	TGTGCCAGCAGTGTGGAGGCTAATCAGCCCCAGCATTTT	CASSVEANQPQHF
TRBV7-2	TRBD1	NA	TRBJ2-3	TGTGCCAGCAGCTCCTCAGGGGGCGGCACAGATACGCAGTATTTT	CASSSSGGGTDTQYF
TRBV19	TRBD2	few	TRBJ2-7	TGTGCCAGTAGTACTAGCAAGAGCGGGACCCCCTACGAGCAGTACTTC	CASSTSKSGTPYEQYF
TRBV5-1	NA	few	TRBJ1-2	TGCGCCAGCAGCCCCATTGTCAATGGTGAGGGTGGCTACACCTTC	CASSPIVNGEGGYTF
TRBV30	TRBD1	NA	TRBJ2-7	TGTGCCTCTAAGATCCGGGACAGGGAGGTCTACGAGCAGTACTTC	CASKIRDREVYEQYF
TRBV19	NA	NA	TRBJ2-4	TGTGCCAGTAGTTCCCCCGGAGACAGAAACATTCAGTACTTC	CASSSPGDRNIQYF
TRBV5-5	NA	NA	TRBJ2-7	TGTGCCAGCAGCTTGGAGCGGGCGAAATCCTACGAGCAGTACTTC	CASSLERAKSYEQYF
TRBV9	NA	once	TRBJ1-1	TGTGCCAGCAGCGTAGTTTCAGTGAACACTGAAGCTTTCTTT	CASSVVSVNTEAFF
TRBV6-5	TRBD1	NA	TRBJ2-7	TGTGCCAGCAGTTACCAGGGGGCGCGGGACGAGCAGTACTTC	CASSYQGARDEQYF
TRBV7-2	NA	NA	TRBJ1-5	TGTGCCAGCAGCCAAGACAGTTTCGGCAATCAGCCCCAGCATTTT	CASSQDSFGNQPQHF
TRBV10-1	NA	NA	TRBJ2-2	TGCGCCAGCAATAGACAGCCTACCGGGGAGCTGTTTTTT	CASNRQPTGELFF
TRBV12-5	TRBD1	NA	TRBJ1-1	TGTGCTAGTGGTTTGGAAACAGGGGGCATCACTGAAGCTTTCTTT	CASGLETGGITEAFF
TRBV7-8	TRBD1	NA	TRBJ2-5	TGTGCCAGCAGCCCCAGGGGGCCAGAGACCCAGTACTTC	CASSPRGPETQYF
TRBV11-2	TRBD2	NA	TRBJ2-1	TGTGCCAGCAGCTTTGGGACTAAAATACTTTACAATGAGCAGTTCTTC	CASSFGTKILYNEQFF
TRBV4-1	TRBD1	NA	TRBJ2-7	TGCGCCAGCAGCCCCATGACAGGGACACAAGAGCAGTACTTC	CASSPMTGTQEQYF
TRBV10-3	NA	once	TRBJ1-1	TGTGCCATCAGTGAGTCGACAATTGGGGCGCACGGATCGAACACTGAAGCTTTCTTT	CAISESTIGAHGSNTEAFF
TRBV18	TRBD1	NA	TRBJ1-1	TGTGCCAGCTCACAATCGGGACAGTACACTGAAGCTTTCTTT	CASSQSGQYTEAFF
TRBV6-1	NA	NA	TRBJ2-5	TGTGCCAGCAGTGGGGGCCCACGGGAGACCCAGTACTTC	CASSGGPRETQYF
TRBV14	TRBD1	NA	TRBJ1-2	TGTGCCAGCAGCCGGTCGGGACAGGGGGCAGATGGCTACACCTTC	CASSRSGQGADGYTF
TRBV7-8	NA	NA	TRBJ2-7	TGTGCCAGCAGCTTCCCTACCAGCCTAGCAGGCGGTTGGGAGCAGTACTTC	CASSFPTSLAGGWEQYF
TRBV27	NA	NA	TRBJ2-5	TGTGCCAGCGGCCCCCTGGCAGGACAAGAGACCCAGTACTTC	CASGPLAGQETQYF
TRBV19	TRBD2	once	TRBJ2-3	TGTGCCAGTAGTATAGTAGCGGGAGGGCCCACAGATACGCAGTATTTT	CASSIVAGGPTDTQYF
TRBV15	TRBD1	NA	TRBJ1-1	TGTGCCACCAGCGGACCGGGACAGGGACTGAACACTGAAGCTTTCTTT	CATSGPGQGLNTEAFF
TRBV4-1	TRBD2	once	TRBJ2-1	TGCGCCAGCAGCCAGCTTCTAGCGGGGGAGATGGGGCAGTTCTTC	CASSQLLAGEMGQFF
TRBV25-1	TRBD2	NA	TRBJ2-3	TGTGCCAGCAGGGGGGATGGACTAGCGGCTAGCACAGATACGCAGTATTTT	CASRGDGLAASTDTQYF
TRBV5-1	NA	NA	TRBJ2-3	TGCGCCAGCAGCTTCAGGGACAAGGAAACAGATACGCAGTATTTT	CASSFRDKETDTQYF
TRBV2	NA	once	TRBJ2-5	TGTGCCAGCAGCTACTTTGATTCAGAGACCCAGTACTTC	CASSYFDSETQYF
TRBV5-5	NA	NA	TRBJ2-1	TGTGCCTCGTCCGGGACATCGGATGTCAATGAGCAGTTCTTC	CASSGTSDVNEQFF
TRBV6-1	NA	NA	TRBJ2-7	TGTGCCAGCAGTAGAGGCCCGTACGAGCAGTACTTC	CASSRGPYEQYF
TRBV5-1	TRBD1	NA	TRBJ1-1	TGCGCCAGCAGACTACCCGGGACAGGGAACACTGAAGCTTTCTTT	CASRLPGTGNTEAFF
TRBV2	NA	few	TRBJ1-2	TGTGCCAGCATAGTAGTGGGAGGGCGACAAGGCTACACCTTC	CASIVVGGRQGYTF
TRBV7-9	TRBD1	NA	TRBJ1-3	TGTGCCAGCAGCTCCAGGGGGGCGCAAGGAAACACCATATATTTT	CASSSRGAQGNTIYF
TRBV7-6	NA	NA	TRBJ2-2	TGTGCCAGCAGCCCGGCGGTCGGGGAGCTGTTTTTT	CASSPAVGELFF
TRBV5-4	TRBD1	NA	TRBJ1-1	TGTGCCAGCACCCTGACAGGGGGGCTTACGAACACTGAAGCTTTCTTT	CASTLTGGLTNTEAFF
TRBV21-1	NA	NA	TRBJ2-1	TGTGCCAGCAGCAACAGGACTAGCGGGAGGAAGGAATACAATGAGCAGTTCTTC	CASSNRTSGRKEYNEQFF
TRBV7-9	NA	few	TRBJ2-3	TGTGCCAGCAGCCAAACAGATACGCAGTATTTT	CASSQTDTQYF
TRBV6-5	NA	few	TRBJ2-3	TGTGCCAGCAGTTACTCGATTGGGCGGGGTGAACAGTATTTT	CASSYSIGRGEQYF
TRBV29-1	TRBD2	NA	TRBJ2-2	TGCAGCGTTGAAGCTAGACTAGCGGGAGTTACCGGGGAGCTGTTTTTT	CSVEARLAGVTGELFF
TRBV27	TRBD2	NA	TRBJ2-5	TGTGCCAGCAGTGCAACCGGGACTATAAGGGAGACCCAGTACTTC	CASSATGTIRETQYF
TRBV18	TRBD2	NA	TRBJ2-3	TGTGCCAGCTCGTGGACTAGCGGGAGCACAGATACGCAGTATTTT	CASSWTSGSTDTQYF
TRBV5-1	NA	NA	TRBJ2-7	TGCGCCAGCAGCTTCCGGGACTTCGACTACGAGCAGTACTTC	CASSFRDFDYEQYF
TRBV29-1	NA	NA	TRBJ2-1	TGCAGTCTAGAATTAGCGGCAAATGAGCAGTTCTTC	CSLELAANEQFF
TRBV28	NA	NA	TRBJ1-5	TGTGCCAGCAGTTTAACGGGACGGCCCAAAACGCGGGGTTTT	CASSLTGRPKTRGF
TRBV7-2	TRBD2	NA	TRBJ2-3	TGTGCCAGCAGCTCTCGTAGCGGGAGGGCTACAGATACGCAGTATTTT	CASSSRSGRATDTQYF
TRBV19	TRBD1	NA	TRBJ1-2	TGTGCCAGTAGTCTGCCCGGGACAGGGACTAACTATGGCTACACCTTC	CASSLPGTGTNYGYTF
TRBV14	NA	NA	TRBJ2-2	TGTGCCAGCAGCCCCCTTCAGGTCACCGGGGAGCTGTTTTTT	CASSPLQVTGELFF
TRBV4-1	TRBD2	few	TRBJ2-1	TGCGCCAGCAGCTCTCTGGGACTAGCGGGAGGCCCAAAGTCTTACAATGAGCAGTTCTTC	CASSSLGLAGGPKSYNEQFF
TRBV28	TRBD1	NA	TRBJ1-5	TGTGCCAGCAGTCTTTACAGGGGCGGAGGTCAGCCCCAGCATTTT	CASSLYRGGGQPQHF
TRBV27	NA	NA	TRBJ1-2	TGTGCCAGCAGTTCCGGACTTACCAACTATGGCTACACCTTC	CASSSGLTNYGYTF
TRBV30	NA	few	TRBJ1-3	TGTGCCTGGAGTATAGCAGGGGCTGGAAACACCATATATTTT	CAWSIAGAGNTIYF
TRBV30	TRBD1	NA	TRBJ1-2	TGTGCCTGGAGTGTAGGGGGCGGGTATGGCTACACCTTC	CAWSVGGGYGYTF
TRBV7-6	TRBD2	NA	TRBJ2-3	TGTGCCAGCAGCTCGCTAGCGGGAGGTCCCACAGATACGCAGTATTTT	CASSSLAGGPTDTQYF
TRBV18	NA	NA	TRBJ1-4	TGTGCCAGCTCACCAGTAACCAGGGGTGATGAAAAACTGTTTTTT	CASSPVTRGDEKLFF
TRBV27	NA	NA	TRBJ2-1	TGTGCCAGCAGTTTAGGAGGGAACTACAATGAGCAGTTCTTC	CASSLGGNYNEQFF
TRBV6-1	TRBD2	NA	TRBJ2-7	TGTGCCAGCAGTGAGCCTAGCGGGAGGGTATTGTACGAGCAGTACTTC	CASSEPSGRVLYEQYF
TRBV7-3	TRBD2	NA	TRBJ2-1	TGTGCCAGCAGCCCGGGACTAGCGGGAGGGCATGAGCAGTTCTTC	CASSPGLAGGHEQFF
TRBV10-3	NA	NA	TRBJ2-5	TGTGCCATCAGTGAGCCCTCGTGGGCCCAAGAGACCCAGTACTTC	CAISEPSWAQETQYF
TRBV29-1	TRBD1	NA	TRBJ1-1	TGCAGCGTGGGAAAGGGGGCTTATACTGAAGCTTTCTTT	CSVGKGAYTEAFF